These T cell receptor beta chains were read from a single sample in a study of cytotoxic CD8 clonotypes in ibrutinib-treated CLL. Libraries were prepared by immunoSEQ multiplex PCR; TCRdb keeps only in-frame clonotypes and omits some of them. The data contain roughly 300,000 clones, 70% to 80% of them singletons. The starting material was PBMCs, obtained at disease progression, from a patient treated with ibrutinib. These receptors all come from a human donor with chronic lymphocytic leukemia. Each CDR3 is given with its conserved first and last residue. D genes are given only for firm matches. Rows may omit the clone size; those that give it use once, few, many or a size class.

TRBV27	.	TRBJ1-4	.	CASKGATNEKLFF	TGTGCCAGCAAGGGAGCAACTAATGAAAAACTGTTTTTT
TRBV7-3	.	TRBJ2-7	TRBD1	CASSLGGQNYEQYF	TGTGCCAGCAGCTTAGGGGGACAGAACTACGAGCAGTACTTC
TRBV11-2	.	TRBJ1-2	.	CASSFSGNNGYTF	TGTGCCAGCAGCTTTTCAGGGAATAATGGCTACACCTTC
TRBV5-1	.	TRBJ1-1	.	CASRTQQGGTEAFF	TGCGCCAGCAGAACACAACAGGGTGGGACTGAAGCTTTCTTT
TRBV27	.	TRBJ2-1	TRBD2	CASSLGLAADEQFF	TGTGCCAGCAGTTTAGGGCTAGCGGCCGATGAGCAGTTCTTC
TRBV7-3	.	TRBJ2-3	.	CASSSTPGGTDTQYF	TGTGCCAGCAGCTCCACACCTGGAGGAACAGATACGCAGTATTTT
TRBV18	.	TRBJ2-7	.	CASSPGSSYEQYF	TGTGCCAGCTCACCAGGGAGTTCCTACGAGCAGTACTTC
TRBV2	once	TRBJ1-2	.	CASSELAVYYGYTF	TGTGCCAGCAGTGAATTAGCAGTGTACTATGGCTACACCTTC
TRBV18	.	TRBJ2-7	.	CASSLQGGSYEQYF	TGTGCCAGCTCACTGCAGGGGGGCTCCTACGAGCAGTACTTC
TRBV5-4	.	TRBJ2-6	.	CASSLVWQTGANVLTF	TGTGCCAGCAGCTTGGTATGGCAAACTGGGGCCAACGTCCTGACTTTC
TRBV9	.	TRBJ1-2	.	CASSVADSPNYGYTF	TGTGCCAGCAGCGTAGCGGACAGTCCTAACTATGGCTACACCTTC
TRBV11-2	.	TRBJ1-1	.	CASSLVQNTEAFF	TGTGCCAGCAGCTTAGTTCAGAACACTGAAGCTTTCTTT
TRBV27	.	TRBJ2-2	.	CASSFRLAVNTGELFF	TGTGCCAGCAGTTTCCGTCTAGCCGTGAACACCGGGGAGCTGTTTTTT
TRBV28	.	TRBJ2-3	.	CASSFAGFGTDTQYF	TGTGCCAGCAGTTTCGCGGGATTCGGCACAGATACGCAGTATTTT
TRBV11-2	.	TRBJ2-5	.	CASSRHGPGAVGQETQYF	TGTGCCAGCAGCCGACACGGGCCGGGGGCCGTGGGGCAAGAGACCCAGTACTTC
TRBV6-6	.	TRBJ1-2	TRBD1	CASSHTGDNYGYTF	TGTGCCAGCAGTCATACAGGGGATAACTATGGCTACACCTTC
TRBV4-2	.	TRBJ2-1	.	CASSQGFPGANEQFF	TGTGCCAGCAGCCAAGGCTTCCCGGGGGCCAATGAGCAGTTCTTC
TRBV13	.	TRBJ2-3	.	CASYRWGPPPGDTQYF	TGTGCCAGCTATCGTTGGGGGCCCCCTCCAGGGGATACGCAGTATTTT
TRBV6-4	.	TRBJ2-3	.	CASSKQLGGGTDTQYF	TGTGCCAGCAGTAAACAACTAGGGGGAGGCACAGATACGCAGTATTTT
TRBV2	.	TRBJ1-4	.	CASRTQDRPTNEKLFF	TGTGCCAGCAGGACGCAGGACAGACCAACTAATGAAAAACTGTTTTTT
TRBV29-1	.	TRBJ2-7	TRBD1	CSVGQGTYEQYF	TGCAGCGTTGGACAGGGAACCTACGAGCAGTACTTC
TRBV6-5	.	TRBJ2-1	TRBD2	CASSYGSGGSWQFF	TGTGCCAGCAGTTACGGGTCGGGAGGGTCCTGGCAGTTCTTC
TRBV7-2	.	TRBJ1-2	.	CASSDSAGFYGYTF	TGTGCCAGCAGCGATAGCGCAGGGTTCTATGGCTACACCTTC
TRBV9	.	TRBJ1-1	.	CASSVGVVGSEAFF	TGTGCCAGCAGCGTAGGAGTAGTGGGCTCTGAAGCTTTCTTT
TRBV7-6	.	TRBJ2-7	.	CASSLEPVLGEQYF	TGTGCCAGCAGCTTAGAACCGGTTTTGGGCGAGCAGTACTTC
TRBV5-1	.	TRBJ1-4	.	CASSLGGLGEKLFF	TGCGCCAGCAGCTTAGGGGGGCTCGGTGAAAAACTGTTTTTT